The 4 T cell receptor beta chains given below trace back to one sample, sequenced in a study of blood T cells in healthy people across ages. Combining a sample-barcoded 5' primer with a J-beta primer mix, a second PCR ran for roughly 7 to 11 cycles. Via MiXCR, TCRdb re-called the 5' RACE reads, giving one row per CDR3 protein. This repertoire shows 1.5 million to 2 million distinct CDR3 sequences, about 50% found once; its top ten account for approximately 2.1%. Source material: blood. Receptors were obtained from a woman between 40 and 50 years old in good health.

V gene TRBV29-1 combines with J gene TRBJ1-2; D is ambiguous. CDR3 length: 15 amino acids. Trimming stripped 2 bases from V and 5 bases from J, with 18 bases between. The V gene's germline CDR1 is SQVTM and CDR2 ANQGSEA. CDR3 DNA sequence: TGCAGCGTTGAATTTGGTAGGGCAGGAGGGTATGGCTACACCTTC. Its protein is CSVEFGRAGGYGYTF.

This clonotype appeared a few times. V and J are TRBV29-1 and TRBJ2-5, with D maybe TRBD2 (7 bases). The germline V gene encodes CDR1 SQVTM and CDR2 ANQGSEA. CDR3 size: 16 residues. V was pared by 2 bases and J by 4 bases, with 20 bases between. The CDR3 DNA follows: TGCAGCGTTGAACAGAACCCTAGCGGAGGGGGAGAGACCCAGTACTTC. Translating gives CSVEQNPSGGGETQYF. The complete variable domain, with remaining parts taken from reference TRBV29-1 and TRBJ2-5, reads SAVISQKPSRDICQRGTSLTIQCQVDSQVTMMFWYRQQPGQSLTLIATANQGSEATYESGFVIDKFPISRPNLTFSTLTVSNMSPEDSSIYLCSVEQNPSGGGETQYFGPGTRLLVL.

There are a few counts of this clonotype. CDR3 bases: TGCGCCAGCAGCTTCGGGACAGTTGAGTCCTACGAGCAGTACTTC. It yields the protein CASSFGTVESYEQYF. This chain links TRBV5-1 with TRBJ2-7; 7 nucleotides agree with TRBD1. The junction had 6 bases not matched to a gene; V was cut back by 2 bases and J by 1 base. The germline CDR1 and CDR2 sequences are SGHRS and YFSETQ. The CDR3 extends over 15 amino acids. The full variable domain, rest sourced from reference TRBV5-1 and TRBJ2-7, is KAGVTQTPRYLIKTRGQQVTLSCSPISGHRSVSWYQQTPGQGLQFLFEYFSETQRNKGNFPGRFSGRQFSNSRSEMNVSTLELGDSALYLCASSFGTVESYEQYFGPGTRLTVT.

This clonotype has only a few counts. The V and J genes are TRBV20-1 and TRBJ2-1, with a possible D match to TRBD1 (5 bases). Germline V gives CDR1 DFQATT, CDR2 SNEGSKA (reference sequence). The CDR3 has 13 amino acids. V was cut by 5 bases and J by 6 bases, with 14 bases left in between. CDR3 protein: CSAGPQGPNEQFF. The CDR3 nucleotides read TGCAGTGCTGGGCCCCAGGGTCCCAATGAGCAGTTCTTC.